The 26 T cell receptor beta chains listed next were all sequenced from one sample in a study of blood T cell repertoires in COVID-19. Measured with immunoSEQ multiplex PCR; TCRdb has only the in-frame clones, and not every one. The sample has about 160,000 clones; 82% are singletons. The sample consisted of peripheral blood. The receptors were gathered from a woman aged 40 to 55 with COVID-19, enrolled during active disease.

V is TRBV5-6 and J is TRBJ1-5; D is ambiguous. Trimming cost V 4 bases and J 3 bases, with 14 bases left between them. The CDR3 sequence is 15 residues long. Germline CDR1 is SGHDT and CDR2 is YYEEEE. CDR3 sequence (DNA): TGTGCCAGCAGCCGCAAGCTCAATTTCAATCAGCCCCAGCATTTT. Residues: CASSRKLNFNQPQHF.

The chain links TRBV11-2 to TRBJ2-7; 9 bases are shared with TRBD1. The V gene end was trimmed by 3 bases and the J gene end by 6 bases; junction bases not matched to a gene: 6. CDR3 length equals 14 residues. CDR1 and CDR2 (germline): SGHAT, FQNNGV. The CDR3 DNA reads TGTGCCAGCAGCTTCGGGACAGGGACCCTCGAGCAGTACTTC. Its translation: CASSFGTGTLEQYF.

CDR3 residues: CASSLIGLAGAYEQYF. The CDR3, as DNA: TGTGCCAGCAGCTTAATCGGACTAGCGGGAGCCTACGAGCAGTACTTC. The J gene is TRBJ2-7, the V gene TRBV7-9; TRBD2 aligns across 13 bases. In germline, CDR1 is SEHNR, CDR2 FQNEAQ (reference sequence). The CDR3 is made up of 16 amino acids. J gave up 2 bases and V 2 bases, and 3 bases lay outside the gene matches.

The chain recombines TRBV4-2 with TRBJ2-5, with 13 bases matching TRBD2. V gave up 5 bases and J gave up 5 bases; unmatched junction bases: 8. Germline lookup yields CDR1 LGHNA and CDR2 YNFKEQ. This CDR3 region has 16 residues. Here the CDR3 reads CASSDLLAGGPETQYF. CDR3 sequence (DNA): TGTGCCAGCAGCGATCTACTAGCGGGAGGGCCTGAGACCCAGTACTTC.

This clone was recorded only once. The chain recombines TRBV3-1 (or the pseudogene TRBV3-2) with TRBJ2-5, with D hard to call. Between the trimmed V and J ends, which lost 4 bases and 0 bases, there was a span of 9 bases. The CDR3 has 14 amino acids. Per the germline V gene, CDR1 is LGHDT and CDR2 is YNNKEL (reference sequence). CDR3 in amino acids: CASSPPRDQETQYF. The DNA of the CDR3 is TGTGCCAGCAGCCCACCGAGAGACCAAGAGACCCAGTACTTC.

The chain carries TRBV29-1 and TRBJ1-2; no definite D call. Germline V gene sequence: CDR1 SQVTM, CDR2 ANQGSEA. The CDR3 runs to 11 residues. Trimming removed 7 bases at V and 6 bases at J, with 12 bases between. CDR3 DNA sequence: TGCAGCGGTATTAGCAGTAATGGCTACACCTTC. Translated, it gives CSGISSNGYTF.

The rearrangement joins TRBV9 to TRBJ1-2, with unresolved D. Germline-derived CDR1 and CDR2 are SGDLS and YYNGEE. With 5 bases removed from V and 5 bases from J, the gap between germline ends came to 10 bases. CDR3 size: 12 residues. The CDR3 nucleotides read TGTGCCAGCAGTGACAAATTTTATGGCTACACCTTC. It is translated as CASSDKFYGYTF.

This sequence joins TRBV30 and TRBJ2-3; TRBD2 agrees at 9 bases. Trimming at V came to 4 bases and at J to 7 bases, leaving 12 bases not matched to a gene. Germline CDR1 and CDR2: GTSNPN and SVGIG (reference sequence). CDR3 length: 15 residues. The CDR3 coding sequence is TGTGCCTGGACCCTAGGTAGCGGGAGAGGAAATACGCAGTATTTT. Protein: CAWTLGSGRGNTQYF.

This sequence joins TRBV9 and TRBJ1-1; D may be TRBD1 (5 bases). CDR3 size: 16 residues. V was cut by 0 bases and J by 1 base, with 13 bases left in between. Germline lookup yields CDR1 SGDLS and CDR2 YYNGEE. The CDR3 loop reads CASSVVKGMGNTEAFF. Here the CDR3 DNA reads TGTGCCAGCAGCGTAGTGAAGGGGATGGGGAACACTGAAGCTTTCTTT. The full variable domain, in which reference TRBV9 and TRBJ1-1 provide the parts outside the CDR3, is DSGVTQTPKHLITATGQRVTLRCSPRSGDLSVYWYQQSLDQGLQFLIQYYNGEERAKGNILERFSAQQFPDLHSELNLSSLELGDSALYFCASSVVKGMGNTEAFFGQGTRLTVV.

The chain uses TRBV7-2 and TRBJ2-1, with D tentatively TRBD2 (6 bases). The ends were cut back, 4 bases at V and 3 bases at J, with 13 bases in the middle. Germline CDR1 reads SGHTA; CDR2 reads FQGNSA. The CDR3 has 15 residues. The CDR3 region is CASSYPGLRYNEQFF. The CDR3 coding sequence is TGTGCCAGCAGCTACCCGGGACTCCGCTACAATGAGCAGTTCTTC.

CDR3 DNA sequence: TGTGCCAGTCGGAGGAGACCTAATGAAAAACTGTTTTTT. Amino acids: CASRRRPNEKLFF. This chain joins TRBV19 and TRBJ1-4; D gene uncertain. The germline V gene has CDR1 LNHDA and CDR2 SQIVND (reference sequence). Trimming took 8 bases from V and 3 from J, leaving 10 bases between them. The CDR3 extends over 13 amino acids.

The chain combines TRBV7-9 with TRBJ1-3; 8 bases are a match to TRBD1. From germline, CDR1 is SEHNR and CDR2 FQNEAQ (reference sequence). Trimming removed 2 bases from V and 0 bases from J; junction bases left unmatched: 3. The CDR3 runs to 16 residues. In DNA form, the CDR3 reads TGTGCCAGCAGCTTAACTGACAGGGGCTCTGGAAACACCATATATTTT. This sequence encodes CASSLTDRGSGNTIYF.

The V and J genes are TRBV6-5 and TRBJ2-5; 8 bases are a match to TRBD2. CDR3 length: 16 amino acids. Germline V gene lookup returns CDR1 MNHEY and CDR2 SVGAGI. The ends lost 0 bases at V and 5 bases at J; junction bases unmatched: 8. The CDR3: CASSYSITSGGETQYF. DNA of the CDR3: TGTGCCAGCAGTTACTCGATAACTAGCGGAGGGGAGACCCAGTACTTC.

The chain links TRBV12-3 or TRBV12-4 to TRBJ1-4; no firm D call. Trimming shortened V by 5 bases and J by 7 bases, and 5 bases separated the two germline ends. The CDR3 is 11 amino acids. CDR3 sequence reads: CASSAGEKLFF. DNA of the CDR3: TGTGCCAGCAGTGCGGGTGAAAAACTGTTTTTT.

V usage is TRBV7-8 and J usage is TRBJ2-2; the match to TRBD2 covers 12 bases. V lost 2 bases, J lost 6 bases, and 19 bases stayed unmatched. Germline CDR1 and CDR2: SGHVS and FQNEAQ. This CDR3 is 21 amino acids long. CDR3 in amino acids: CASSLRFTSPRTSGKSGELFF. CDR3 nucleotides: TGTGCCAGCAGCTTACGATTTACCTCACCCAGGACTAGCGGGAAGTCCGGGGAGCTGTTTTTT.

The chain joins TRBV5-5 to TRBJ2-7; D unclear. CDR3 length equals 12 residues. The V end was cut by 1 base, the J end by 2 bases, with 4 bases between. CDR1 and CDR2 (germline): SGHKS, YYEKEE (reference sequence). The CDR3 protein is CASSLSPYEQYF. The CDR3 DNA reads TGTGCCAGCAGCTTGAGCCCCTACGAGCAGTACTTC.

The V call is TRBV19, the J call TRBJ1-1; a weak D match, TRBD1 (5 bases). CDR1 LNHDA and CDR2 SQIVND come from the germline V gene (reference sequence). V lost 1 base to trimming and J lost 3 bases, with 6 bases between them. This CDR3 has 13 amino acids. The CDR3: CASSIARDTEAFF. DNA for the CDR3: TGTGCCAGTAGTATAGCCAGGGACACTGAAGCTTTCTTT. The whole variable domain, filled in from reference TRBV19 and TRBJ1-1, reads DGGITQSPKYLFRKEGQNVTLSCEQNLNHDAMYWYRQDPGQGLRLIYYSQIVNDFQKGDIAEGYSVSREKKESFPLTVTSAQKNPTAFYLCASSIARDTEAFFGQGTRLTVV.

In nucleotides, the CDR3 is TGTGCCAGCAGCTATTCGCCGAGGGGGGAAGCTTTCTTT. Amino acids: CASSYSPRGEAFF. The chain joins TRBV13 to TRBJ1-1, with D perhaps matching TRBD1 (6 bases). This CDR3 is 13 amino acids long. V lost 4 bases and J 8 bases, leaving 14 bases between the germline ends. The germline V gene encodes CDR1 PRHDT and CDR2 FYEKMQ (reference sequence). The variable domain in full, completed from reference TRBV13 and TRBJ1-1, reads AAGVIQSPRHLIKEKRETATLKCYPIPRHDTVYWYQQGPGQDPQFLISFYEKMQSDKGSIPDRFSAQQFSDYHSELNMSSLELGDSALYFCASSYSPRGEAFFGQGTRLTVV.

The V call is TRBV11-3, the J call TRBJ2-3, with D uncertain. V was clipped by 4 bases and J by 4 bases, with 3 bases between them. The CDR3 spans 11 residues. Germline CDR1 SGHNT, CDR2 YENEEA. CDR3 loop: CASSSADTQYF. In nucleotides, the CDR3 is TGTGCCAGCAGCTCGGCAGATACGCAGTATTTT.

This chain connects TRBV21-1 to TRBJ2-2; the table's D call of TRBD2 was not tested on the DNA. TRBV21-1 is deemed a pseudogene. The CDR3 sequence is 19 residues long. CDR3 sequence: CASSKRTSGGDANTGELFF. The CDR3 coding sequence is TGTGCCAGCAGCAAAAGGACTAGCGGGGGGGACGCGAACACCGGGGAGCTGTTTTTT.

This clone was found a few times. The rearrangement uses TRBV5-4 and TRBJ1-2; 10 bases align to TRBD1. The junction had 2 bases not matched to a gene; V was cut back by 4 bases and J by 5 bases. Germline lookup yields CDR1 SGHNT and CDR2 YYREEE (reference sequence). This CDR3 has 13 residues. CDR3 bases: TGTGCCAGCAGCCCGGACAGGGGGTATGGCTACACCTTC. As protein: CASSPDRGYGYTF.

The CDR3 region has the DNA TGTGCCAGCAGTGGCGGGGGGTCCTACGAGCAGTACGTC. It codes for CASSGGGSYEQYV. The chain carries TRBV2 and TRBJ2-7; 8 bases align to TRBD2. Looked up from germline, CDR1 is SNHLY and CDR2 is FYNNEI. The CDR3 covers 13 residues. The J segment lost 1 base and the V segment lost 4 bases, leaving 0 bases of the junction unmatched.

The CDR3 nucleotides read TGTGCCAGCAGTTCAGGTTCGCATCAGCCCCAGCATTTT. Translating it yields CASSSGSHQPQHF. J is TRBJ1-5 and V is TRBV6-6, with D uncertain. V shed 4 bases and J shed 5 bases, with 9 bases lying between them. The germline V gene encodes CDR1 MNHNY and CDR2 SVGAGI (reference sequence). The CDR3 is 13 amino acids.

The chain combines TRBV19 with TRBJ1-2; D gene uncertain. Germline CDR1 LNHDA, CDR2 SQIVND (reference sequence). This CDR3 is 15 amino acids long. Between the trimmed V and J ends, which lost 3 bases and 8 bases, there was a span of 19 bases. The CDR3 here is CASSITQWTLRGYTF. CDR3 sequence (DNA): TGTGCCAGTAGTATTACCCAATGGACTTTGCGGGGCTACACCTTC.

CDR3 DNA sequence: TGTGCCAGCAGCTTGCAGGGTAGCAATCAGCCCCAGCATTTT. Translating it yields CASSLQGSNQPQHF. This chain joins TRBV7-9 and TRBJ1-5, with D possibly matching TRBD1 (5 bases). V lost 3 bases and J lost 0, with 6 bases in between. Germline V gene lookup returns CDR1 SEHNR and CDR2 FQNEAQ (reference sequence). The CDR3 totals 14 residues.

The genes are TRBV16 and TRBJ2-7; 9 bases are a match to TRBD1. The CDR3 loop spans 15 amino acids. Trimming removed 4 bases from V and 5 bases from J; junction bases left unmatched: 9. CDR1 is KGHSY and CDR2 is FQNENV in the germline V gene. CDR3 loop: CASSLLGTGINEQYV. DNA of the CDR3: TGTGCCAGCAGCCTACTCGGGACAGGGATCAACGAGCAGTACGTC.